This is a list of T cell receptor beta chains from one sample in a study of T cell responses to AZD1222 COVID-19 vaccine. Data came from immunoSEQ multiplex PCR; TCRdb stores just in-frame clones and leaves some out. This sample has around 270,000 clones, with almost 95% found just once. The sample here was peripheral blood, taken 28 days after the second AZD1222 dose. These receptors were taken from an adult who received the AZD1222 COVID-19 vaccine. Both conserved end residues are part of each CDR3. The D gene is left open where the match is weak. Some rows have no size entry. The others give once, few or many, or a class for an expanded clone.

J,D,size,V,DNA,CDR3
TRBJ2-7,.,.,TRBV3-1/TRBV3-2,TGTGCCAGCAGCCAAGGGTACTATGGCTCCTACGAGCAGTACTTC,CASSQGYYGSYEQYF
TRBJ1-2,TRBD1,.,TRBV27,TGTGCCAGCAGGTTGACAGGGCTCAGCTATGGCTACACCTTC,CASRLTGLSYGYTF
TRBJ1-4,.,.,TRBV28,TGTGCCAGCAGTTCCGTCCGGGGAAATGAAAAACTGTTTTTT,CASSSVRGNEKLFF
TRBJ2-2,.,.,TRBV5-6,TGTGCCAGCAGCTTACCTTACACCGGGGAGCTGTTTTTT,CASSLPYTGELFF
TRBJ1-1,.,few,TRBV7-9,TGTGCCAGCAGCCGGACACCTGAAGCTTTCTTT,CASSRTPEAFF
TRBJ1-5,.,.,TRBV19,TGTGCCAGTAGTCCCCGGGACACAAATCAGCCCCAGCATTTT,CASSPRDTNQPQHF
TRBJ2-7,.,.,TRBV28,TGTGCCAGCAGTGATCCGGGCCATTACGAGCAGTACTTC,CASSDPGHYEQYF
TRBJ2-7,.,.,TRBV6-8,TGTGCCAGCAGCAATCCCGGCCAGACCGCTGACGAGCAGTACTTC,CASSNPGQTADEQYF
TRBJ2-1,.,.,TRBV4-1,TGCGCCAGCAGCCCTGGACCCTACAATGAGCAGTTCTTC,CASSPGPYNEQFF
TRBJ2-7,TRBD2,.,TRBV20-1,TGCAGTGCTAGTCCAGCGGGAGAGGTAGTAAGCGAGCAGTACTTC,CSASPAGEVVSEQYF
TRBJ2-7,.,.,TRBV5-1,TGCGCCAGCAGCTCCGGGAACCCCTACGAGCAGTACTTC,CASSSGNPYEQYF
TRBJ1-5,.,.,TRBV4-1,TGCGCCAGCAGCCAAGAGGAAGGGTGGGCGGGGCAGCCCCAGCATTTT,CASSQEEGWAGQPQHF
TRBJ2-1,.,.,TRBV5-1,TGCGCCAGCAGCAGCAGGGTACTCTACAATGAGCAGTTCTTC,CASSSRVLYNEQFF
TRBJ2-1,TRBD1,.,TRBV6-2/TRBV6-3,TGTGCCAGCAGTGCGACAGGGCCTTTGAATGAGCAGTTCTTC,CASSATGPLNEQFF
TRBJ1-2,.,.,TRBV28,TGTGCCAGCAGTTTATTGAGTCTTTCTGGGCAGGGTACGCAATATGGCTACACCTTC,CASSLLSLSGQGTQYGYTF
TRBJ2-7,TRBD2,.,TRBV28,TGTGCCAGCAGGTCGGGACTAGCGGGAGGGTACGAGCAGTACTTC,CASRSGLAGGYEQYF
TRBJ2-5,.,.,TRBV2,TGTGCCAGCAGTGAGATTTCCAAGTCGGAGACCCAGTACTTC,CASSEISKSETQYF
TRBJ2-1,TRBD2,.,TRBV7-9,TGTGCCAGCAGCGCCATTAGCGGGGGGGCTTACAATGAGCAGTTCTTC,CASSAISGGAYNEQFF
TRBJ1-4,.,once,TRBV4-1,TGCGCCAGCAGCCTCTGGGGCCAGGATGAAAAACTGTTTTTT,CASSLWGQDEKLFF
TRBJ2-1,.,.,TRBV28,TGTGCCAGCAGCCGGGGGACGCTCGGGGATGAGCAGTTCTTC,CASSRGTLGDEQFF
TRBJ1-2,TRBD1,.,TRBV19,TGTGCCAGTAGCCGGACAGGGGACTATGGCTACACCTTC,CASSRTGDYGYTF
TRBJ1-1,TRBD1,few,TRBV7-9,TGTGCCAGCAGCTTAGCAGGACAGGTAAACACTGAAGCTTTCTTT,CASSLAGQVNTEAFF
TRBJ1-1,TRBD1,.,TRBV19,TGTGCCAGTAGTCCCGGGACAGGGGCCGAAGCTTTCTTT,CASSPGTGAEAFF
TRBJ2-1,.,.,TRBV7-2,TGTGCCAGCATCCGGGGACACGCCAATGAGCAGTTCTTC,CASIRGHANEQFF
TRBJ2-2,.,.,TRBV6-5,TGTGCCAGCAGACCGGGACACCGAACCGGGGAGCTGTTTTTT,CASRPGHRTGELFF
TRBJ2-7,TRBD2,once,TRBV11-2,TGTGCCAGCCGCCTCCCGGGACTACGCTCCTACGAGCAGTACTTC,CASRLPGLRSYEQYF
TRBJ2-2,TRBD2,once,TRBV11-2,TGTGCCAGCAGGAGGGCGGGGGTCACCGGGGAGCTGTTTTTT,CASRRAGVTGELFF
TRBJ2-3,.,.,TRBV15,TGTGCCACCAGCAGGGACGCGAAACAGATCACAGATACGCAGTATTTT,CATSRDAKQITDTQYF
TRBJ2-3,.,.,TRBV15,TGTGCCACCAGCGCCGGGGCCGATACGCAGTATTTT,CATSAGADTQYF
TRBJ2-7,TRBD1,.,TRBV2,TGTGCCAGCAGTGAAGCGCCAGACCAAGACAGGGGGGATTACGAGCAGTACTTC,CASSEAPDQDRGDYEQYF
TRBJ1-2,.,.,TRBV28,TGTGCCAGCAGTTTTTCAGGGGACGGAATTACTAACTATGGCTACACCTTC,CASSFSGDGITNYGYTF
TRBJ2-7,TRBD2,.,TRBV7-8,TGTGCCAGCAGCTCCCAGACTAGCGGGGGGTGGGAGCAGTACTTC,CASSSQTSGGWEQYF
TRBJ2-3,TRBD2,.,TRBV2,TGTGCCAGCATTCCGACTAGCGGGGGGGTAACAGATACGCAGTATTTT,CASIPTSGGVTDTQYF
TRBJ2-1,TRBD2,.,TRBV28,TGTGCCAGCAGTCCCCTACCGGGAGGCTACAATGAGCAGTTCTTC,CASSPLPGGYNEQFF
TRBJ2-7,TRBD1,.,TRBV10-3,TGTGCCATCAGGGACAGGGTCGACGAGCAGTACTTC,CAIRDRVDEQYF
TRBJ1-1,.,.,TRBV11-2,TGTGCCAGCAGCTTTGGGTGGGGCACTGAAGCTTTCTTT,CASSFGWGTEAFF
TRBJ2-2,TRBD2,.,TRBV25-1,TGTGCCAGCAGTCAACTAGCGGGGGTAAACACCGGGGAGCTGTTTTTT,CASSQLAGVNTGELFF
TRBJ2-1,.,.,TRBV7-8,TGTGCCAGCAGCTTAGCGTTGCTAGCGTCAGAGCTTACTTACAATGAGCAGTTCTTC,CASSLALLASELTYNEQFF
TRBJ1-2,.,.,TRBV6-1,TGTGCCAGCAGTGAAATCAGGGTGATTAGCTATGGCTACACCTTC,CASSEIRVISYGYTF
TRBJ2-7,.,.,TRBV28,TGTGCCAGCAGTTTCCAAGGGTCCTACGAGCAGTACTTC,CASSFQGSYEQYF
TRBJ2-3,TRBD1,.,TRBV2,TGTGCCAGCAGTGGACAGGGGGCGGGGGATACGCAGTATTTT,CASSGQGAGDTQYF
TRBJ2-1,.,.,TRBV9,TGTGCCAGCAGCGTAGACGGGAGAACGTACAATGAGCAGTTCTTC,CASSVDGRTYNEQFF
TRBJ2-7,.,.,TRBV4-3,TGCGCCAGCAGCCAGGGAGAGACCTACGAGCAGTACTTC,CASSQGETYEQYF
TRBJ2-6,.,.,TRBV11-2,TGTGCCAGCAGCTTAGGATCGATGGGGGCGGGGGCCAACGTCCTGACTTTC,CASSLGSMGAGANVLTF
TRBJ1-3,.,.,TRBV9,TGTGCCAGCAGCGGATCCTCTGGAAACACCATATATTTT,CASSGSSGNTIYF
TRBJ2-1,TRBD2,.,TRBV11-2,TGTGCCAGCAGCTTAGAGAGGGGACTAGTCAATGAGCAGTTCTTC,CASSLERGLVNEQFF
TRBJ2-7,.,.,TRBV28,TGTGCCAGCAGTTTAGAACAGGCCGCTACGGAGGAGCAGTACTTC,CASSLEQAATEEQYF
TRBJ2-3,.,.,TRBV15,TGTGCCACCAGCCCCCGACAGCCTGGGGGAGATACGCAGTATTTT,CATSPRQPGGDTQYF
TRBJ1-6,.,.,TRBV19,TGTGCCAGTAGTATCGCCCAGGTATATAATTCACCCCTCCACTTT,CASSIAQVYNSPLHF
TRBJ2-7,.,.,TRBV5-4,TGTGCCAGCAGCTTTTCGGGATCTTACGAGCAGTACTTC,CASSFSGSYEQYF
TRBJ1-1,.,.,TRBV2,TGTGCCAGCAGAGCCGACAGGACTGAAGCTTTCTTT,CASRADRTEAFF
TRBJ2-3,.,.,TRBV7-2,TGTGCCAGCAGATCAACTAGCACAGATACGCAGTATTTT,CASRSTSTDTQYF
TRBJ2-6,.,.,TRBV28,TGTGCCAGTACCCGGGGATCAGGGGCCAACGTCCTGACTTTC,CASTRGSGANVLTF
TRBJ1-2,.,.,TRBV18,TGTGCCAGCTCACTTGAGGTGGGCTCACACTATGGCTACACCTTC,CASSLEVGSHYGYTF
TRBJ2-7,TRBD2,.,TRBV19,TGTGCCAGTAGTATATCGGGACTAGTAACCTACGAGCAGTACTTC,CASSISGLVTYEQYF
TRBJ2-3,.,once,TRBV19,TGTGCCAGTAGTATTACGACTCCAGATACGCAGTATTTT,CASSITTPDTQYF
TRBJ1-4,.,.,TRBV19,TGTGCCAGTAGTGCCCCGGGACGAGGTTTGGCAGAAGAAAAACTGTTTTTT,CASSAPGRGLAEEKLFF
TRBJ1-2,.,.,TRBV29-1,TGCAGCGTTGAAGGGTCCGGGACTCCGGGGGGCTACACCTTC,CSVEGSGTPGGYTF
TRBJ2-1,.,.,TRBV6-1,TGTGCCAGCAGTGAATTCCAGGGGGGTTACAATGAGCAGTTCTTC,CASSEFQGGYNEQFF